The TCR beta chain under discussion was sequenced for a study of T-cell reconstitution after alpha-beta-depleted transplantation in children. This clonotype appeared many times. Trimming took off 2 bases at V and 5 bases at J, with 12 bases between the two ends. The CDR3 is 14 residues long. Germline CDR1 reads SGHRS; CDR2 reads YFSETQ. Molecular barcoding with unique molecular identifiers was used for the TCRbeta library. TCRdb passed the PCR reads through MiXCR, listing each CDR3 protein once. The sample has 350,000 to 450,000 distinct CDR3 sequences, about an eighth seen once. The genes are TRBV5-1 and TRBJ2-3; D not certain. Sample: PBMCs, taken from the stem cell graft. This sequence originates from a human donor who donated a stem cell graft to a child with Fanconi anemia. The CDR3 protein is CASSLEQPRDTQYF. Here the CDR3 DNA reads TGCGCCAGCAGCTTAGAACAGCCTAGAGATACGCAGTATTTT.